This T cell receptor beta chain comes out of a study of shared clonotypes between healthy human individuals (dated by TCRdb to 2020 to 2021). Describing the broader study: Three men and a couple of women, aged 18 to 49 years, made up the cohort. To estimate repertoire size and how much clonotypes are shared between individuals, the study performed deep sequencing of blood TCR repertoires from a handful of healthy adults. Per donor, three plates each were used for CD4 naive and CD4 memory, two for CD8 naive, and one for CD8 memory. Each donor's leukapheresis produced roughly between about 0.8 and 10 billion PBMCs. To increase sequencing depth and limit assay-specific biases, different laboratories used diverse techniques to prepare libraries and sequence TCR repertoires.

Using the deep immunoSEQ assay, multiplex PCR amplified TCR CDR3 regions from genomic DNA. Extracted genomic DNA from each cell subset was spread evenly across all wells of several immunoSEQ 96-well plates, with each plate serving as a replicate. For sorted subsets, 150 to 250 ng of genomic DNA, equivalent to 25,000 to 35,000 T cell genomes, went into each replicate PCR. Purified libraries were measured with a Qubit 3.0 fluorometer, size-checked on a Bioanalyzer 2100, and measured again with the KAPA Library Quantification kit. Each immunoSEQ 96-well plate was sequenced on its own single-read 150-cycle Illumina NextSeq 550 flow cell. In the source study's methods: Because the immunoSEQ output held only junctional sequences and lacked quality scores, the filtering could not match the filtering applied to full-length reads. To assign V/J genes and CDR3, sequences were annotated against IMGT germline references using PyIR, a Python wrapper for IgBLAST v1.9. Reads were filtered out if the reads had weak V/J assignments (E-value above 1e-6), no CDR3, stop codons, out-of-frame junctions, or ambiguous translated residues. V3J clonotypes were defined by identical inferred V gene, J gene, and CDR3 amino acid sequence. The percentage overlap between two repertoires was calculated by dividing the number of shared unique clonotypes by the size of the smaller repertoire. Repertoire richness was assessed with RTK rarefaction, the Chao1 estimator, and Recon v2.1 estimates of unobserved clonotypes. Generation probabilities for all TCRbeta clonotypes obtained by the gDNA method from a few donors were computed using OLGA. As stored in TCRdb, this immuneACCESS dataset retains in-frame rearrangements with V and J assigned. A fraction of the clones does not appear; measured against another copy, unresolved V genes explain less than half of the discrepancy, and the remainder lacks a known reason. V and J calls and clone size are copied from that table; D and trimming were computed from the DNA. The sample data list nearly 2 million clones, and about 95% of these were observed just once. The ten biggest clones cover 1% to 1.5% of the sample.

On this clone: No cognate antigen has been identified for it. No base quality information exists; no much larger clone differs at one position. Other DNA sequences in this sample translate to the same CDR3.

Study-wide conclusions, independent of this receptor: When several donors were compared, the shared fraction of clonotypes was 5% to 6.5% for naive CD4, approximately 3.5% for naive CD8, 2.3% for memory CD4, and about 0.36% for memory CD8. Sampling was limited to blood, and TCR repertoires in tissue likely differ from TCR repertoires in blood. Because the study included a small number of donors, the genetic and exposure-history diversity represented was limited. Estimated clonotype richness was generally larger for naive than for memory subsets. Even with the large sequencing depth, rarefaction of the sorted-subset datasets indicated that sequencing was incomplete. Clonotypes shared by all four sorted-subset donors showed higher generation probabilities than non-shared clonotypes. Based on pairwise subsampling, the degree of clonotype sharing among donors was expected to be affected by sequencing depth.

Looking up the germline V gene (reference sequence) yields CDR1 MNHEY and CDR2 SMNVEV. The germline V end is reduced by 4 bases and the J end by 3 bases; junction bases left unmatched: 7. The CDR3 goes from the cysteine to the phenylalanine over 15 residues. Just the 45-base CDR3 DNA is kept, in frame starting at base 1. CD8 naive samples were obtained by positive selection for CCR7 among CD45RO-negative cells, yielding a CD45RA+CCR7+ population from which TemRA cells were excluded. Healthy HIV-negative adults with no recently reported acute infections or vaccinations were included as donors. Every donor was a Caucasian adult living in Nashville, Tennessee, USA. After blood collection by leukapheresis, PBMCs were isolated using Ficoll-Histopaque density gradient centrifugation and then cryopreserved in the vapor phase of liquid nitrogen. Analytical flow cytometry was used to check the purity and quantity of every magnetically sorted T cell population. From each sorted fraction, genomic DNA was isolated and quantified by UV absorbance on a Nanodrop 2000c.

The TCR originated in a young man in good health. The sample taken for sequencing was naive CD8+ T cells sorted from blood. Per the publication, the cell subset or site label means: CD45RA+CCR7+. This receptor chain uses TRBV27 and TRBJ2-7; TRBD1 matches 9 bases in the middle. The DNA sequence is TGTGCCAGCAGTTCGACCGGGACAGGGATCTACGAGCAGTACTTC. This encodes CASSSTGTGIYEQYF.